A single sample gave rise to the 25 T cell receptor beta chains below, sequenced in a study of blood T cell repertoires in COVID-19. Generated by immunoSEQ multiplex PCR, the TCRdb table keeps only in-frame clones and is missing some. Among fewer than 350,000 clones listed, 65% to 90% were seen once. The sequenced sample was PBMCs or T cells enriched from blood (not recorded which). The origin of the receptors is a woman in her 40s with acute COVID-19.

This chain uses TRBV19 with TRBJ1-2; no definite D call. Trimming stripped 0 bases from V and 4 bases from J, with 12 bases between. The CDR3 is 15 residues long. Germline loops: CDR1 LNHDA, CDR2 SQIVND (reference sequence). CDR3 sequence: CASSIDGQKFYGYTF. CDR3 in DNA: TGTGCCAGTAGTATAGATGGGCAAAAGTTCTATGGCTACACCTTC.

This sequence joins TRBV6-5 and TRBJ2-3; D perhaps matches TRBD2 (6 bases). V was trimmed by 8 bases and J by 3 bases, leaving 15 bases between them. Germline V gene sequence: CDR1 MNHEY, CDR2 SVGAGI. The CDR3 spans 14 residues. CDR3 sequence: CASHRGGVTDTQYF. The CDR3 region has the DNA TGTGCCAGCCATCGGGGAGGAGTGACAGATACGCAGTATTTT.

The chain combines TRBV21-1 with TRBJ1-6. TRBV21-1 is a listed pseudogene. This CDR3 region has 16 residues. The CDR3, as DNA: TGTGCCAGCAGCAAAGCTGAACTTATTCCTAATTCACCCCTCCACTTT. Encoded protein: CASSKAELIPNSPLHF.

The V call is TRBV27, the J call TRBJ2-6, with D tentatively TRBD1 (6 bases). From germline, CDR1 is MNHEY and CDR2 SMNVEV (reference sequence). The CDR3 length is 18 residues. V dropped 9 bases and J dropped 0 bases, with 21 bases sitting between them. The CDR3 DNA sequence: TGTGCCAGTTCCAGCACCGGACAGTTAATCTCTGGGGCCAACGTCCTGACTTTC. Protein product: CASSSTGQLISGANVLTF.

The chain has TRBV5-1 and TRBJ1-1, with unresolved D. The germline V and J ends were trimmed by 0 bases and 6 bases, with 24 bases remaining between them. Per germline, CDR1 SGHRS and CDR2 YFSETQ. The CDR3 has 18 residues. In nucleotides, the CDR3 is TGCGCCAGCAGCTTGGCCGTGTGGGAAAAGGGTCGGGATGCTGAAGCTTTCTTT. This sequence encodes CASSLAVWEKGRDAEAFF.

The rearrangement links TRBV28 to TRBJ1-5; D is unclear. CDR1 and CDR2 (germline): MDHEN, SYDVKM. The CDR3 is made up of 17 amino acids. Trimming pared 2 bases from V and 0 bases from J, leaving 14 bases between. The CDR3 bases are TGTGCCAGCAGTTTAGTTCCCGGGTTAGGTAGCAATCAGCCCCAGCATTTT. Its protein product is CASSLVPGLGSNQPQHF.

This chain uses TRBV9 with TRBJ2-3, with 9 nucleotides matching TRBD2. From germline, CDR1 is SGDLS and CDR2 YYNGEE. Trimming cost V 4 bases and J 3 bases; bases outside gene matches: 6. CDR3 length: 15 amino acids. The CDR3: CASSYSGSLTDTQYF. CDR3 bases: TGTGCCAGCAGCTATAGCGGGAGTCTGACAGATACGCAGTATTTT.

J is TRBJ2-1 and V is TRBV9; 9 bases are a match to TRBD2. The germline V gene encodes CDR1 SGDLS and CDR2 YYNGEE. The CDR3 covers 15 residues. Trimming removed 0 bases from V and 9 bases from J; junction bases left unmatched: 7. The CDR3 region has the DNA TGTGCCAGCAGCGTAGTAGCGGGAGATAGTGCTGAGCAGTTCTTC. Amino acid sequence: CASSVVAGDSAEQFF.

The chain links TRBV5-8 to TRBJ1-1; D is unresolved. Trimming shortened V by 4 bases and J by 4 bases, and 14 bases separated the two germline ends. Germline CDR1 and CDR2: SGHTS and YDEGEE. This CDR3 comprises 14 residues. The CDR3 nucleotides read TGTGCCAGCAGCCCCGGGGATTGGAGCACTGAAGCTTTCTTT. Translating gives CASSPGDWSTEAFF.

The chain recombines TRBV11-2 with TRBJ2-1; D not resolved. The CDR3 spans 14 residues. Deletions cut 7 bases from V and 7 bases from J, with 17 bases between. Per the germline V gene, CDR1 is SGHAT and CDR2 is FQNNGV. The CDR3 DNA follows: TGTGCCAGCACGCGGCTATCCATGTGGAATGAGCAGTTCTTC. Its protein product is CASTRLSMWNEQFF.

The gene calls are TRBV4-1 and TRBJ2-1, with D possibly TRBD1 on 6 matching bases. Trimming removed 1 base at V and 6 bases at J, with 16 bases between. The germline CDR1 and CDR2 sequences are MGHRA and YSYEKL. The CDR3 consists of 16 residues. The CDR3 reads CASSQVGTGRLNEQFF. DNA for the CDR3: TGCGCCAGCAGCCAAGTGGGAACAGGGAGACTCAATGAGCAGTTCTTC.

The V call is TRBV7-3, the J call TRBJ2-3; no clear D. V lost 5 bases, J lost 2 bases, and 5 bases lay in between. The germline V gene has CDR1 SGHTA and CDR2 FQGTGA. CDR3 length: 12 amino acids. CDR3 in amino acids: CASSQATDTQYF. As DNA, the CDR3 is TGTGCCAGCAGCCAGGCCACAGATACGCAGTATTTT.

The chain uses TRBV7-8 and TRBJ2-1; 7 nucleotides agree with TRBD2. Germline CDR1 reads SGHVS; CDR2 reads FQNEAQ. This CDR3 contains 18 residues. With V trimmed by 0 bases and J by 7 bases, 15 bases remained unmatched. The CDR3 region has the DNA TGTGCCAGCAGCTTAGCGGGAGACGGGGGGTTTGGTGAAAATGAGCAGTTCTTC. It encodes CASSLAGDGGFGENEQFF.

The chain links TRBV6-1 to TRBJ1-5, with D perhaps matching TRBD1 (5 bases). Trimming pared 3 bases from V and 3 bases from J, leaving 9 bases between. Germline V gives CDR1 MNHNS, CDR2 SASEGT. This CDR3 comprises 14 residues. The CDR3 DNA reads TGTGCCAGCAGTGACAGGGTCGCCAATCAGCCCCAGCATTTT. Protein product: CASSDRVANQPQHF.

The CDR3 sequence is CASSSYGREGNIQYF. In DNA, the CDR3 is TGTGCCAGCAGTTCGTACGGGAGGGAGGGAAACATTCAGTACTTC. The rearrangement uses TRBV28 and TRBJ2-4; 8 nucleotides align to TRBD2. CDR1 MDHEN and CDR2 SYDVKM come from the germline V gene. V dropped 4 bases and J dropped 6; count of bases not matched to a gene: 8. There are 15 residues in the CDR3.

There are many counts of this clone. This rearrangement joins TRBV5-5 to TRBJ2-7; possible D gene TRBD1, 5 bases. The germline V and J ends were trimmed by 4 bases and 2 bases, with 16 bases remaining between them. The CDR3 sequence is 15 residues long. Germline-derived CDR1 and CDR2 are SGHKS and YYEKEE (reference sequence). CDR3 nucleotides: TGTGCCAGCAGCGCCCGACAGACAGACCCCTACGAGCAGTACTTC. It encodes CASSARQTDPYEQYF.

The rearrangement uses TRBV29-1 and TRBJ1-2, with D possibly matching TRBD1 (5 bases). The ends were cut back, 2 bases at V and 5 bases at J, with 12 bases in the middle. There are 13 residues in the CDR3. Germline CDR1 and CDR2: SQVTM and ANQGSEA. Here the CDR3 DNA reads TGCAGCGTTGAAATGGGGGGAGGTTATGGCTACACCTTC. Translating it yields CSVEMGGGYGYTF.

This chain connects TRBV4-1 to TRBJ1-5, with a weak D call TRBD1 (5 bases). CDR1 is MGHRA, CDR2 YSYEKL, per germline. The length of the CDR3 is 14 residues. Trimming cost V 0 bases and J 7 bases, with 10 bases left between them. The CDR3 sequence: CASSQDGARQPQHF. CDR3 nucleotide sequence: TGCGCCAGCAGCCAAGATGGGGCTCGACAGCCCCAGCATTTT.

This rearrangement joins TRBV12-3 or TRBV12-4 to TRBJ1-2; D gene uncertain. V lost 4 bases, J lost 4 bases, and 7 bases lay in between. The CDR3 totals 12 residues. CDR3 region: CASSSRPYGYTF. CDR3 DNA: TGTGCCAGCAGTTCGCGGCCCTATGGCTACACCTTC.

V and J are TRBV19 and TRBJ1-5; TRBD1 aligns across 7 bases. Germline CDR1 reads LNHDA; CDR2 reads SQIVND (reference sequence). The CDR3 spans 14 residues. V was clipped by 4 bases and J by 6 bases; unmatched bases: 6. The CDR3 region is CASSNTGVAQPQHF. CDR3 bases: TGTGCCAGTAGTAACACAGGGGTGGCTCAGCCCCAGCATTTT.

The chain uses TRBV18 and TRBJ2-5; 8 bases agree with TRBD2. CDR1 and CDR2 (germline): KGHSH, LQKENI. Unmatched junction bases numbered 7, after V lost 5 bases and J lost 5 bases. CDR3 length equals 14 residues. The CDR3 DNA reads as TGTGCCAGCTCAACCGGTGGCGGGAGGGAGACCCAGTACTTC. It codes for CASSTGGGRETQYF.

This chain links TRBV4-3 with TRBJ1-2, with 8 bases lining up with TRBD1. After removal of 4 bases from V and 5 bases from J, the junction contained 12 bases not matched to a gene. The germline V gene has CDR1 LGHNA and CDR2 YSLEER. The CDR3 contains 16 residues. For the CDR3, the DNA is TGCGCCAGCAGCCGCGTCCGAACAGGGGGGGGATATGGCTACACCTTC. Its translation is CASSRVRTGGGYGYTF.

The CDR3: CASSLAESSYNEQFF. The CDR3 coding sequence is TGCGCCAGCAGCTTGGCGGAGAGCTCCTACAATGAGCAGTTCTTC. The chain employs TRBV5-1 and TRBJ2-1, with no clear D. V was shortened by 0 bases and J by 0 bases, with 7 bases between the two germline ends. CDR1 and CDR2 from the germline V gene are SGHRS and YFSETQ. This CDR3 is 15 amino acids long.

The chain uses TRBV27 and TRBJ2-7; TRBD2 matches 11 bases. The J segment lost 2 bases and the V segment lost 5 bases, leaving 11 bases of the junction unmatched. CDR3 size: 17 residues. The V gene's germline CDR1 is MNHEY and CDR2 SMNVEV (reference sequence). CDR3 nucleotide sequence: TGTGCCAGCAGTCCCTACTCGGTGACTAGCGGGACCTACGAGCAGTACTTC. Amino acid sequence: CASSPYSVTSGTYEQYF.

The CDR3 loop is CASSPRMGITDTQYF. CDR3 DNA sequence: TGTGCCAGCAGCCCTAGGATGGGTATCACAGATACGCAGTATTTT. The chain is built from TRBV7-2 and TRBJ2-3; D not certain. Germline assignment: CDR1 SGHTA and CDR2 FQGNSA. This CDR3 comprises 15 residues. V was pared by 5 bases and J by 2 bases, with 14 bases between.